The 32 T cell receptor beta chains presented below share a single source sample, sequenced in a study of CD8 T cells in ankylosing spondylitis. TCRdb ran MiXCR on the 5' RACE reads and lists one entry per CDR3 protein. The table includes approximately 130,000 distinct CDR3 sequences, roughly 8.8% detected once. Sequenced material: blood, either unsorted or a sorted T cell fraction (not recorded which). The receptors here all came from a male donor with ankylosing spondylitis or in good health (not recorded which).

This clonotype was recorded at least ten times. The chain has TRBV15 and TRBJ1-1; unclear D gene. The CDR3 consists of 14 residues. Germline-derived CDR1 and CDR2 are LNHNV and YYDKDF (reference sequence). Trimming shortened V by 2 bases and J by 2 bases, and 9 bases separated the two germline ends. In nucleotides, the CDR3 is TGTGCCACCAGCAGACCGGAGGGTAACACTGAAGCTTTCTTT. Protein sequence: CATSRPEGNTEAFF.

This clonotype was seen ten or more times. The chain links TRBV7-2 to TRBJ2-1, with a tentative D call TRBD2 (5 bases). V was cut by 2 bases and J by 4 bases, with 9 bases left in between. CDR1 SGHTA and CDR2 FQGNSA come from the germline V gene. The CDR3 is 14 amino acids. The CDR3 DNA sequence: TGTGCCAGCAGCTTACCAACGGGATACAATGAGCAGTTCTTC. Protein: CASSLPTGYNEQFF.

This clonotype was counted many times. The chain uses TRBV5-1 and TRBJ2-1; 8 bases are shared with TRBD2. Germline CDR1 is SGHRS and CDR2 is YFSETQ. The CDR3 consists of 15 residues. V was clipped by 4 bases and J by 9 bases; unmatched bases: 12. In DNA, the CDR3 is TGCGCCAGCAGCCCGAGCGGGAGTCGATCGAGTGAGCAGTTCTTC. It yields the protein CASSPSGSRSSEQFF.

This clonotype was found many times. The chain is built from TRBV7-8 and TRBJ2-7; TRBD1 or TRBD2 may be the D gene (5 bases each). From germline, CDR1 is SGHVS and CDR2 FQNEAQ. The CDR3 consists of 14 residues. Trimming removed 4 bases from V and 4 bases from J, with 14 bases in between. CDR3 region: CASSYPGPVYEQYF. CDR3 DNA sequence: TGTGCCAGCAGCTACCCGGGACCAGTATACGAGCAGTACTTC.

Many counts were recorded for this clonotype. V usage is TRBV9 and J usage is TRBJ1-1; D is undetermined. Germline CDR1 is SGDLS and CDR2 is YYNGEE. The V gene lost 3 bases and the J gene lost 3 bases, with 9 bases spanning the gap. There are 13 residues in the CDR3. Here the CDR3 DNA reads TGTGCCAGCAGCGGAGGAATTGACACTGAAGCTTTCTTT. This gives the protein CASSGGIDTEAFF.

With respect to this clonotype: Mismatch with germline at one junction end may stem from a read error. The J gene is TRBJ2-1, the V gene TRBV7-7; 13 bases are shared with TRBD2. The CDR3 is made up of 14 amino acids. Germline lookup yields CDR1 SSHAT and CDR2 FNYEAQ (reference sequence). CDR3 nucleotides: TGTGCTAGCAGCCCGGGACTAGCGGGGACCGGGCAGTTCTTC. It encodes CASSPGLAGTGQFF.

This clonotype showed up many times. This rearrangement joins TRBV12-3 or TRBV12-4 to TRBJ2-1; D is tentatively TRBD1 or TRBD2 (5 bases each). The CDR3 sequence is 17 residues long. Trimming shortened V by 1 base and J by 4 bases, and 17 bases separated the two germline ends. The DNA for the CDR3 is TGTGCCAGCAGTTTAGGGGGGTGGTTAGCTAGTTACAATGAGCAGTTCTTC. It yields the protein CASSLGGWLASYNEQFF.

This clonotype was observed many times. This chain uses TRBV5-1 with TRBJ2-7, with no clear D. Per germline, CDR1 SGHRS and CDR2 YFSETQ. This CDR3 contains 13 residues. V lost 2 bases, J lost 6 bases, and 12 bases lay in between. CDR3 bases: TGCGCCAGCAGCTTCCGTCCAGCCGGCGAGCAGTACTTC. Protein: CASSFRPAGEQYF.

This clonotype came up a few times. The chain uses TRBV3-1 and TRBJ2-3, with 10 positions matching TRBD1. Germline CDR1 is LGHDT and CDR2 is YNNKEL (reference sequence). This CDR3 region has 15 residues. J was trimmed by 4 bases and V by 4 bases; bases with no gene match: 5. CDR3 in amino acids: CASSPGQGRADTQYF. CDR3 DNA: TGTGCCAGCAGCCCGGGACAGGGGAGAGCAGATACGCAGTATTTT.

This clonotype appeared a few times. The rearrangement joins TRBV25-1 to TRBJ1-1, with D tentatively TRBD1 (6 bases). Trimming shortened V by 4 bases and J by 2 bases, and 11 bases separated the two germline ends. The CDR3 sequence is 14 residues long. Germline loops: CDR1 MGHDK, CDR2 SYGVNS. This CDR3 reads CASSAHRANTEAFF. CDR3 coding DNA: TGTGCCAGCAGTGCCCACAGGGCTAACACTGAAGCTTTCTTT. Full variable domain (rest looked up from reference TRBV25-1 and TRBJ1-1): EADIYQTPRYLVIGTGKKITLECSQTMGHDKMYWYQQDPGMELHLIHYSYGVNSTEKGDLSSESTVSRIRTEHFPLTLESARPSHTSQYLCASSAHRANTEAFFGQGTRLTVV.

Points on this clonotype: A read error is possible here, since a much larger clone lies one base away. The chain combines TRBV20-1 with TRBJ2-1; 14 bases are a match to TRBD2. From germline, CDR1 is DFQATT and CDR2 SNEGSKA (reference sequence). Trimming removed 5 bases from V and 12 bases from J; junction bases left unmatched: 9. This CDR3 has 14 amino acids. The DNA of the CDR3 is TGCAGTGCTGGGACTAGCGGGAGTATGCATGTGCAGTTCTTC. Its protein is CSAGTSGSMHVQFF.

J is TRBJ1-4 and V is TRBV7-9, with D tentatively TRBD1 (6 bases). The CDR3 is 14 amino acids. Germline-derived CDR1 and CDR2 are SEHNR and FQNEAQ (reference sequence). Trimming removed 7 bases from V and 7 bases from J, with 16 bases in between. CDR3 in amino acids: CASILTGGSEKLFF. In DNA form, the CDR3 reads TGTGCCAGCATCCTAACGGGGGGCTCTGAAAAACTGTTTTTT. Supplemented by reference TRBV7-9 and TRBJ1-4, the full variable domain reads DTGVSQNPRHKITKRGQNVTFRCDPISEHNRLYWYRQTLGQGPEFLTYFQNEAQLEKSRLLSDRFSAERPKGSFSTLEIQRTEQGDSAMYLCASILTGGSEKLFFGSGTQLSVL.

The sample holds many counts of this clonotype. The chain employs TRBV29-1 and TRBJ1-1; 8 bases agree with TRBD1. The CDR3 is made up of 14 amino acids. Germline V CDR1 and CDR2: SQVTM, ANQGSEA. J was trimmed by 3 bases and V by 7 bases; bases with no gene match: 10. The CDR3: CSATAGGADTEAFF. CDR3 nucleotides: TGCAGCGCCACTGCAGGGGGCGCAGACACTGAAGCTTTCTTT.

In this sample, this clonotype turned up many times. The V call is TRBV4-2, the J call TRBJ2-3; 12 bases map to TRBD2. CDR1 is LGHNA and CDR2 is YNFKEQ in the germline V gene. This CDR3 spans 18 amino acids. V shed 2 bases, J shed 0 bases, and the junction held 6 bases outside the gene matches. CDR3 sequence: CASSQRAGTSGSTDTQYF. The CDR3 DNA sequence: TGTGCCAGCAGCCAACGCGCCGGGACTAGCGGGAGCACAGATACGCAGTATTTT.

This clonotype was found a few times. A junction boundary mismatches the germline segment, possibly from a read error. The chain links TRBV20-1 to TRBJ2-6; 12 bases are a match to TRBD2. This CDR3 has 18 amino acids. CDR1 is DFQATT and CDR2 is SNEGSKA in the germline V gene (reference sequence). CDR3 protein: CSARRLAGVARGANGLTF. CDR3 DNA: TGCAGTGCCAGGCGACTAGCGGGAGTTGCACGTGGGGCCAACGGCCTGACTTTC.

This clonotype has ten or more counts. The chain joins TRBV29-1 to TRBJ2-1; D not resolved. The germline V and J ends were trimmed by 6 bases and 9 bases, with 9 bases remaining between them. Germline V CDR1 and CDR2: SQVTM, ANQGSEA. The CDR3 totals 10 residues. The CDR3 is CSVPLGEQFF. As DNA, the CDR3 is TGCAGCGTCCCCTTGGGTGAGCAGTTCTTC.

The chain combines TRBV24-1 with TRBJ2-3; TRBD1 is a possible D gene (5 bases). Per the germline V gene, CDR1 is KGHDR and CDR2 is SFDVKD. The germline V and J ends were trimmed by 0 bases and 3 bases, with 18 bases remaining between them. CDR3 length equals 18 residues. DNA for the CDR3: TGTGCCACCAGTGATTTGCTCTCCTCAGGGTACGAGACAGATACGCAGTATTTT. Protein sequence: CATSDLLSSGYETDTQYF.

The V gene is TRBV29-1, the J gene TRBJ2-1, with 8 bases that match TRBD2. The CDR3 is 15 amino acids. V lost 7 bases and J lost 3; bases outside the gene matches: 11. Per the germline V gene, CDR1 is SQVTM and CDR2 is ANQGSEA. The CDR3 DNA reads TGCAGCGCATCAAGGGGACTAGTAAACTACAATGAGCAGTTCTTC. As protein: CSASRGLVNYNEQFF.

This clonotype has at least ten counts. This rearrangement joins TRBV20-1 to TRBJ2-5, with D perhaps matching TRBD1 (5 bases). V lost 2 bases to trimming and J lost 2 bases, with 15 bases between them. The CDR3 sequence is 15 residues long. Looked up from germline, CDR1 is DFQATT and CDR2 is SNEGSKA (reference sequence). The CDR3 bases are TGCAGTGCTAGAATCTGGACACGGCAGCAAGAGACCCAGTACTTC. Its protein product is CSARIWTRQQETQYF.

This clonotype occurred many times. This sequence joins TRBV12-3 or TRBV12-4 and TRBJ2-3; 7 bases are a match to TRBD2. The CDR3 is 17 amino acids. V was pared by 5 bases and J by 2 bases, with 13 bases of the junction left unmatched. The CDR3 DNA reads as TGTGCCAGCAGTCCGTGGTCTAGCGGAGCCCTCACAGATACGCAGTATTTT. Residues: CASSPWSSGALTDTQYF.

This clonotype was seen ten or more times. This chain uses TRBV12-3 or TRBV12-4 with TRBJ2-3; D is possibly TRBD1 or TRBD2 (5 bases each). Trimming shortened V by 3 bases and J by 2 bases, and 15 bases separated the two germline ends. The CDR3 has 16 residues. The CDR3 is CASSFRDPGNTDTQYF. CDR3 coding DNA: TGTGCCAGCAGTTTCCGGGACCCTGGGAACACAGATACGCAGTATTTT.

The chain joins TRBV19 to TRBJ1-5; D is perhaps TRBD1 (6 bases). The V end was cut by 4 bases, the J end by 2 bases, with 15 bases between. CDR3 length: 16 amino acids. Germline-derived CDR1 and CDR2 are LNHDA and SQIVND (reference sequence). CDR3 bases: TGTGCCAGTAGTACCCCCAGGGGTTATCGCAATCAGCCCCAGCATTTT. It encodes CASSTPRGYRNQPQHF. Together with reference TRBV19 and TRBJ1-5, the CDR3 gives the full variable domain: DGGITQSPKYLFRKEGQNVTLSCEQNLNHDAMYWYRQDPGQGLRLIYYSQIVNDFQKGDIAEGYSVSREKKESFPLTVTSAQKNPTAFYLCASSTPRGYRNQPQHFGDGTRLSIL.

This clonotype was detected many times. The J gene is TRBJ2-7, the V gene TRBV2; TRBD2 might be the D (5 bases). Germline V CDR1 and CDR2: SNHLY, FYNNEI. The CDR3 sequence is 12 residues long. Trimming removed 8 bases from V and 4 bases from J, with 12 bases in between. As DNA, the CDR3 is TGTGCCAGCCTCCTAGCTCTGTACGAGCAGTACTTC. It codes for CASLLALYEQYF.

This clonotype was detected only a few times. The gene calls are TRBV3-1 and TRBJ2-7, with 11 positions matching TRBD2. Germline V gene data show CDR1 as LGHDT and CDR2 as YNNKEL (reference sequence). V gave up 3 bases and J gave up 5 bases; unmatched junction bases: 3. CDR3 length equals 14 residues. This chain's CDR3 is CASSQTSGKNEQYF. The CDR3, as DNA: TGTGCCAGCAGCCAGACTAGCGGGAAAAACGAGCAGTACTTC.

The chain combines TRBV29-1 with TRBJ2-5, with D hard to call. V lost 2 bases and J lost 6, with 13 bases in between. CDR3 length: 13 residues. Germline values: CDR1 SQVTM, CDR2 ANQGSEA. CDR3 residues: CSVESPDTQTQYF. CDR3 coding DNA: TGCAGCGTTGAAAGTCCTGACACCCAGACCCAGTACTTC.

The chain carries TRBV28 and TRBJ1-2; D is ambiguous. Trimming took off 5 bases at V and 5 bases at J, with 12 bases between the two ends. Germline-derived CDR1 and CDR2 are MDHEN and SYDVKM. This CDR3 has 13 amino acids. DNA of the CDR3: TGTGCCAGCAGTAATCGCCGGGTATATGGCTACACCTTC. This encodes CASSNRRVYGYTF.

The V gene is TRBV20-1, the J gene TRBJ2-1, with no clear D. V was pared by 0 bases and J by 7 bases, with 16 bases between. Per germline, CDR1 DFQATT and CDR2 SNEGSKA (reference sequence). The CDR3 spans 15 residues. CDR3 protein: CSARDLVNAANEQFF. CDR3 DNA: TGCAGTGCTAGAGATCTCGTGAACGCGGCGAATGAGCAGTTCTTC.

In its sample, this clonotype was seen once. CDR3 DNA: TGTGCCAGCAGCTTAGATGTCCCTGCCTCGTCTAAAGCTTTCTTT. Translation gives CASSLDVPASSKAFF. This chain uses TRBV13 with TRBJ1-1; D gene uncertain. Germline V gene data show CDR1 as PRHDT and CDR2 as FYEKMQ (reference sequence). Trimming cost V 1 base and J 9 bases, with 18 bases left between them. The CDR3 is 15 amino acids.

The chain carries TRBV6-5 and TRBJ1-4, with 7 bases identical to TRBD1. The CDR3 has 16 residues. Germline CDR1 reads MNHEY; CDR2 reads SVGAGI. V gave up 0 bases and J gave up 6 bases; unmatched junction bases: 7. This chain's CDR3 is CASSYSNRGPYEKLFF. DNA for the CDR3: TGTGCCAGCAGTTACTCGAACAGGGGCCCCTATGAAAAACTGTTTTTT.

CDR3 DNA: TGCAGTGCTAGAGCCCCCGGGACTAACCCTCGGGGTGAGCAGTTCTTC. It specifies CSARAPGTNPRGEQFF. The chain has TRBV20-1 and TRBJ2-1; 7 nucleotides align to TRBD2. CDR1 DFQATT and CDR2 SNEGSKA come from the germline V gene (reference sequence). The J segment lost 9 bases and the V segment lost 1 base, leaving 15 bases of the junction unmatched. The CDR3 totals 16 residues.

The rearrangement links TRBV4-1 to TRBJ2-1, with a weak D call TRBD1 (6 bases). Germline V CDR1 and CDR2: MGHRA, YSYEKL. CDR3 length: 16 amino acids. The V end lost 3 bases, the J end lost 7 bases, and 19 bases lay between the germline ends. CDR3 sequence reads: CASSQVSGVVRNEQFF. Here the CDR3 DNA reads TGCGCCAGCAGCCAGGTATCAGGGGTGGTGAGGAATGAGCAGTTCTTC.

This clonotype was recorded at least ten times. The V and J genes are TRBV12-3 or TRBV12-4 and TRBJ2-1; the D is unclear. This CDR3 contains 12 residues. The germline V and J ends were trimmed by 4 bases and 10 bases, with 11 bases remaining between them. Here the CDR3 DNA reads TGTGCCAGCAGTTCATCAGGAACAGAGCAGTTCTTC. Protein product: CASSSSGTEQFF.